Each of the 7 T cell receptor beta chains below was sequenced from the same sample in a study of blood T cell repertoires in COVID-19. Assay used: immunoSEQ multiplex PCR; TCRdb lists only in-frame clones, some missing. Of more than 250,000 clones detected, 70% to 90% appear once; the ten largest clones hold 5.3%. What was sequenced was PBMCs or T cells enriched from blood (not recorded which). These receptors were taken from a woman aged 25 to 39 who had recovered from COVID-19.

This rearrangement joins TRBV12-3 or TRBV12-4 to TRBJ1-2; 12 bases map to TRBD1. After removal of 5 bases from V and 9 bases from J, the junction contained 4 bases not matched to a gene. The CDR3 consists of 13 residues. The DNA of the CDR3 is TGTGCCAGCAGTGGGACAGGGGGCATAAGCTACACCTTC. It is translated as CASSGTGGISYTF.

In DNA form, the CDR3 reads TGTGCCAGCAGCTTCCAGGGGGTGACAGATACGCAGTATTTT. It codes for CASSFQGVTDTQYF. The V and J genes are TRBV11-2 and TRBJ2-3, with TRBD1 matching 7 bases. The germline CDR1 and CDR2 sequences are SGHAT and FQNNGV. The CDR3 is made up of 14 amino acids. V trimming: 3 bases; J trimming: 3 bases; junction bases outside the gene matches: 3. Full variable domain (missing parts from reference TRBV11-2 and TRBJ2-3): EAGVAQSPRYKIIEKRQSVAFWCNPISGHATLYWYQQILGQGPKLLIQFQNNGVVDDSQLPKDRFSAERLKGVDSTLKIQPAKLEDSAVYLCASSFQGVTDTQYFGPGTRLTVL.

The rearrangement links TRBV3-1 (or the pseudogene TRBV3-2) to TRBJ1-4; 8 nucleotides line up with TRBD1. CDR1 LGHDT and CDR2 YNNKEL come from the germline V gene (reference sequence). V shed 4 bases and J 6 bases; nucleotides not matched to a gene: 7. The CDR3 loop spans 15 amino acids. The CDR3 loop is CASSPDREKYEKLFF. The DNA of the CDR3 is TGTGCCAGCAGCCCGGACAGGGAGAAATATGAAAAACTGTTTTTT.

V is TRBV9 and J is TRBJ2-1, with unresolved D. Looked up from germline, CDR1 is SGDLS and CDR2 is YYNGEE. This CDR3 is built from 17 residues. Trimming removed 0 bases at V and 0 bases at J, with 13 bases between. CDR3 protein: CASSVDLGAASYNEQFF. In DNA, the CDR3 is TGTGCCAGCAGCGTAGATTTGGGCGCAGCCTCCTACAATGAGCAGTTCTTC.

This clone has a handful of counts. The rearrangement links TRBV21-1 to TRBJ1-5; whether TRBD1, the table's D call, matches the DNA was not checked. TRBV21-1 is a pseudogene. The CDR3 runs 16 residues. The CDR3 DNA is TGTGCCAGCAGCAAACGCAACAGGGAGTGGAATCAGCCCCAGCATTTT. Translated: CASSKRNREWNQPQHF.

A single count supports this clone. The chain is built from TRBV10-3 and TRBJ2-3; 7 bases align to TRBD1. V shed 10 bases and J 2 bases; nucleotides not matched to a gene: 9. The germline gives CDR1 ENHRY, CDR2 SYGVKD. The CDR3 loop spans 14 amino acids. CDR3 sequence reads: CATTGVGLTDTQYF. The CDR3 DNA sequence: TGTGCCACCACAGGGGTTGGGCTCACAGATACGCAGTATTTT.

CDR3 nucleotides: TGCGCCAGCAGCCCGGGCGGGGATATGAACACTGAAGCTTTCTTT. Its protein product is CASSPGGDMNTEAFF. This chain links TRBV5-1 with TRBJ1-1; D gene uncertain. Per the germline V gene, CDR1 is SGHRS and CDR2 is YFSETQ. The CDR3 totals 15 residues. Trimming took off 4 bases at V and 0 bases at J, with 13 bases between the two ends.